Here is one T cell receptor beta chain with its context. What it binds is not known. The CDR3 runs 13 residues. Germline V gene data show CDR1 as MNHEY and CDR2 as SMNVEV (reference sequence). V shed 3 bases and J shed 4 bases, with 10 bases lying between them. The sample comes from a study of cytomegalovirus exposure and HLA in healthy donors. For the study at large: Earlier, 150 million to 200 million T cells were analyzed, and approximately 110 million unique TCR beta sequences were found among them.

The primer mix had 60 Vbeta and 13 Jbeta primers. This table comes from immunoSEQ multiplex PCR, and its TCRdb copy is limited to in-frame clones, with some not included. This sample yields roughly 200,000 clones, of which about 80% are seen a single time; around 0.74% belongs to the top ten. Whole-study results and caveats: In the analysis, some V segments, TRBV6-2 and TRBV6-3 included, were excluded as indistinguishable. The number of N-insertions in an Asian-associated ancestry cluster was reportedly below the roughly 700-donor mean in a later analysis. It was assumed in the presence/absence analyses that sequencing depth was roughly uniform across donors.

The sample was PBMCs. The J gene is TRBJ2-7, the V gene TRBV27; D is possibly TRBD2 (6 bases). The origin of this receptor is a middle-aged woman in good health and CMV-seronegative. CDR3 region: CASSLGGRYEQYF. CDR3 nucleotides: TGTGCCAGCAGTTTGGGAGGACGGTACGAGCAGTACTTC.